The 32 T cell receptor beta chains listed next were all sequenced from one sample in a study of cytomegalovirus exposure and HLA in healthy donors. With 60 Vbeta and 13 Jbeta primers, the PCR was carried out. Using immunoSEQ multiplex PCR, the repertoire was profiled, and TCRdb retains in-frame clones only, with some absent. The repertoire consists of fewer than 100,000 clones, with roughly 80% occurring once and the leading ten covering over 15%. The sample taken for sequencing was PBMCs. The receptors come from a man in his sixties in good health and CMV-seropositive.

The chain links TRBV19 to TRBJ1-2; no clear D gene. Deletions cut 6 bases from V and 5 bases from J, with 22 bases between. The CDR3 runs 16 residues. CDR1 LNHDA and CDR2 SQIVND come from the germline V gene (reference sequence). CDR3 DNA sequence: TGTGCCAGTAGGGACCTGAGGGTCCCGGGGATTTATGGCTACACCTTC. It encodes CASRDLRVPGIYGYTF.

V usage is TRBV30 and J usage is TRBJ1-6, with TRBD1 matching over 9 bases. Germline values: CDR1 GTSNPN, CDR2 SVGIG (reference sequence). With 4 bases clipped from V and 8 bases from J, the junction kept 18 bases outside the gene matches. The CDR3 length is 18 residues. Written as DNA, the CDR3 is TGTGCCTGGACCTCATCCGGGACAGGGATCAAATGGGATTCACCCCTCCACTTT. This codes for CAWTSSGTGIKWDSPLHF.

V is TRBV7-3 and J is TRBJ1-6; D uncertain. Germline V gives CDR1 SGHTA, CDR2 FQGTGA. This CDR3 is 15 amino acids long. The V end lost 2 bases, the J end lost 4 bases, and 9 bases lay between the germline ends. The CDR3 loop is CASSLARGYNSPLHF. The CDR3 DNA sequence: TGTGCCAGCAGCTTAGCCAGAGGTTATAATTCACCCCTCCACTTT.

Comments on this clone: The junction differs from germline at one of its ends, possibly a read error. This chain uses TRBV7-9 with TRBJ1-6, with D possibly TRBD1 on 5 matching bases. Germline CDR1 is SEHNR and CDR2 is FQNEAQ (reference sequence). This CDR3 is built from 16 residues. The CDR3 region is CSSSLAVQGPNSPLHF. CDR3 DNA sequence: TGTTCCAGCAGCTTAGCGGTCCAGGGTCCTAATTCACCCCTCCACTTT.

The J gene is TRBJ2-5, the V gene TRBV7-9; D gene uncertain. The CDR3 has 14 residues. The germline V gene has CDR1 SEHNR and CDR2 FQNEAQ (reference sequence). With 1 base removed from V and 1 base from J, the gap between germline ends came to 7 bases. The CDR3 is CASSLVSSQETQYF. The CDR3 DNA reads as TGTGCCAGCAGCTTAGTTAGTAGCCAAGAGACCCAGTACTTC.

The CDR3, as DNA: TGCGCCAGCAGCTTGGAGACAGGCTGGGGTGAAAAACTGTTTTTT. This translates into CASSLETGWGEKLFF. The J gene is TRBJ1-4, the V gene TRBV5-1, with D perhaps matching TRBD1 (6 bases). The CDR3 is made up of 15 amino acids. From germline, CDR1 is SGHRS and CDR2 YFSETQ. Trimming took off 0 bases at V and 7 bases at J, with 13 bases between the two ends.

This clone has more than one count but fewer than ten. The chain recombines TRBV28 with TRBJ2-2, with 11 bases lining up with TRBD1. The V gene end was trimmed by 8 bases and the J gene end by 7 bases; junction bases not matched to a gene: 6. This CDR3 contains 14 residues. The germline gives CDR1 MDHEN, CDR2 SYDVKM. CDR3 DNA sequence: TGTGCCAGCTCGGGACAGGGGGGGGGCGGGGAGCTGTTTTTT. Protein: CASSGQGGGGELFF.

The rearrangement uses TRBV7-9 and TRBJ2-7; 8 bases are a match to TRBD2. The germline gives CDR1 SEHNR, CDR2 FQNEAQ (reference sequence). The CDR3 runs 15 residues. Germline trimming cut 2 bases from V and 2 bases from J; bases unmatched to any gene: 5. CDR3 residues: CASSLSALAAYEQYF. CDR3 DNA: TGTGCCAGCAGCTTAAGCGCACTAGCGGCCTACGAGCAGTACTTC.

The rearrangement uses TRBV5-8 and TRBJ2-1, with 9 bases aligning to TRBD2. V was pared by 3 bases and J by 8 bases, with 6 bases of the junction left unmatched. Germline V lookup: CDR1 SGHTS, CDR2 YDEGEE. The CDR3 totals 14 residues. The CDR3 nucleotides read TGTGCCAGCAGCTACCCGGGACTAGCCTATGAGCAGTTCTTC. As protein: CASSYPGLAYEQFF. The variable domain in full, completed from reference TRBV5-8 and TRBJ2-1, reads EAGVTQSPTHLIKTRGQQATLRCSPISGHTSVYWYQQALGLGLQFLLWYDEGEERNRGNFPPRFSGRQFPNYSSELNVNALELEDSALYLCASSYPGLAYEQFFGPGTRLTVL.

The CDR3 spells CASSKTGAVGQPQHF. The CDR3 nucleotides read TGTGCCAGTAGTAAAACAGGGGCAGTCGGTCAGCCCCAGCATTTT. This chain connects TRBV19 to TRBJ1-5, with 7 bases fitting TRBD1. The CDR3 extends over 15 amino acids. Losses at the gene ends were 4 bases for V and 6 bases for J; bases not matched to a gene: 9. Germline-derived CDR1 and CDR2 are LNHDA and SQIVND (reference sequence).

In its sample, this clone was seen a few times. The rearrangement links TRBV6-5 to TRBJ2-7; D is unresolved. The CDR3 length is 15 residues. The V end lost 0 bases, the J end lost 2 bases, and 11 bases lay between the germline ends. CDR1 is MNHEY, CDR2 SVGAGI, per germline. CDR3 protein: CASSYSTPGAYEQYF. CDR3 sequence (DNA): TGTGCCAGCAGTTACTCGACACCAGGCGCCTACGAGCAGTACTTC.

The chain uses TRBV6-5 and TRBJ2-3; 8 nucleotides align to TRBD2. The CDR3 is 15 amino acids. Germline values: CDR1 MNHEY, CDR2 SVGAGI. V dropped 2 bases and J dropped 11; count of bases not matched to a gene: 12. CDR3 sequence reads: CASSYDSSGGLRQYF. In DNA, the CDR3 is TGTGCCAGCAGTTACGATTCGAGCGGGGGACTAAGGCAGTATTTT.

With regard to this clone: One end of the junction is discordant with germline, which a read error may explain. The gene calls are TRBV7-7 and TRBJ2-5, with a tentative D call TRBD2 (6 bases). Germline values: CDR1 SSHAT, CDR2 FNYEAQ (reference sequence). The CDR3 has 15 residues. CDR3 coding DNA: TGTGCTAGCAGCCTGAGACTAGGCGGGTGGGAGACCCAGTACTTC. The encoded protein is CASSLRLGGWETQYF.

The rearrangement uses TRBV11-2 and TRBJ1-4, with no clear D. Germline V lookup: CDR1 SGHAT, CDR2 FQNNGV. Trimming removed 5 bases from V and 6 bases from J, with 13 bases in between. CDR3 size: 14 residues. CDR3 sequence reads: CASSPKHQDEKLFF. For the CDR3, the DNA is TGTGCCAGCAGCCCAAAACATCAGGATGAAAAACTGTTTTTT.

CDR3 loop: CASSEGGQGARYEQYF. For the CDR3, the DNA is TGTGCCAGCAGCGAGGGAGGACAGGGGGCAAGGTACGAGCAGTACTTC. V and J are TRBV9 and TRBJ2-7, with TRBD1 matching 11 bases. V lost 3 bases, J lost 4 bases, and 9 bases stayed unmatched. This CDR3 has 16 residues. CDR1 and CDR2 from the germline V gene are SGDLS and YYNGEE.

The J gene is TRBJ2-7, the V gene TRBV6-5, with D possibly TRBD1 on 5 matching bases. The germline V gene has CDR1 MNHEY and CDR2 SVGAGI. The CDR3 has 14 amino acids. Trimming removed 5 bases from V and 0 bases from J, with 11 bases in between. CDR3 in DNA: TGTGCCAGCAGTGAAAGGGGAAGCTCCTACGAGCAGTACTTC. Translation: CASSERGSSYEQYF.

The chain couples TRBV9 to TRBJ2-2, with 8 bases aligning to TRBD1. V lost 0 bases and J lost 4; bases outside the gene matches: 5. Germline assignment: CDR1 SGDLS and CDR2 YYNGEE. The CDR3 runs to 16 residues. CDR3 region: CASSVGQGSRTGELFF. The CDR3 DNA reads as TGTGCCAGCAGCGTAGGACAGGGGAGTCGCACCGGGGAGCTGTTTTTT. The full variable domain, in which reference TRBV9 and TRBJ2-2 provide the parts outside the CDR3, is DSGVTQTPKHLITATGQRVTLRCSPRSGDLSVYWYQQSLDQGLQFLIQYYNGEERAKGNILERFSAQQFPDLHSELNLSSLELGDSALYFCASSVGQGSRTGELFFGEGSRLTVL.

This CDR3 reads CAWSDNQQGRGETQYF. Here the CDR3 DNA reads TGTGCCTGGAGTGACAACCAACAGGGGAGAGGAGAGACCCAGTACTTC. The V and J genes are TRBV30 and TRBJ2-5, with 7 bases aligning to TRBD1. The CDR3 is 16 residues long. Germline CDR1 GTSNPN, CDR2 SVGIG (reference sequence). The ends lost 1 base at V and 4 bases at J; junction bases unmatched: 12.

This clone was seen only a few times. The gene calls are TRBV9 and TRBJ2-7, with D unresolved. V lost 4 bases to trimming and J lost 2 bases, with 13 bases between them. The CDR3 runs to 14 residues. In germline, CDR1 is SGDLS, CDR2 YYNGEE. CDR3 sequence (DNA): TGTGCCAGCAGCCCCCAGGTCTGGACCTACGAGCAGTACTTC. Encoded protein: CASSPQVWTYEQYF.

The chain couples TRBV5-1 to TRBJ1-6, with D possibly matching TRBD1 (5 bases). The CDR3 sequence is 15 residues long. Germline lookup yields CDR1 SGHRS and CDR2 YFSETQ. Trimming cost V 2 bases and J 6 bases, with 12 bases left between them. As DNA, the CDR3 is TGCGCCAGCAGCTTTCTCTGGGACTCTAATTCACCCCTCCACTTT. Residues: CASSFLWDSNSPLHF.

The chain employs TRBV7-2 and TRBJ2-3, with D perhaps matching TRBD1 (6 bases). This CDR3 comprises 15 residues. V was cut by 1 base and J by 9 bases, with 17 bases left in between. Per germline, CDR1 SGHTA and CDR2 FQGNSA. The CDR3, as DNA: TGTGCCAGCAGCTTAGTAGGACCCCCCCAGGGGACGCAGTATTTT. Protein: CASSLVGPPQGTQYF.

The table lists this clone with a few counts. CDR3 loop: CASSTGTGVSNEKLFF. CDR3 DNA sequence: TGCGCCAGCAGTACCGGGACAGGGGTGTCTAATGAAAAACTGTTTTTT. The chain uses TRBV5-1 and TRBJ1-4; TRBD1 matches 10 bases. The CDR3 is 16 amino acids. Germline V lookup: CDR1 SGHRS, CDR2 YFSETQ. V was clipped by 5 bases and J by 3 bases; unmatched bases: 7. Drawing the rest from reference TRBV5-1 and TRBJ1-4, the complete variable domain is KAGVTQTPRYLIKTRGQQVTLSCSPISGHRSVSWYQQTPGQGLQFLFEYFSETQRNKGNFPGRFSGRQFSNSRSEMNVSTLELGDSALYLCASSTGTGVSNEKLFFGSGTQLSVL.

The chain has TRBV29-1 and TRBJ1-2; 11 bases are shared with TRBD1. With 4 bases clipped from V and 3 bases from J, the junction kept 4 bases outside the gene matches. CDR3 length: 14 residues. CDR1 is SQVTM, CDR2 ANQGSEA, per germline. CDR3: CSVADRGPYYGYTF. The DNA of the CDR3 is TGCAGCGTTGCGGACAGGGGGCCCTACTATGGCTACACCTTC.

The V gene is TRBV12-5, the J gene TRBJ1-2, with D possibly being TRBD1 (6 bases). V was cut by 1 base and J by 5 bases, with 11 bases left in between. In germline, CDR1 is LGHNT, CDR2 FRNRAP. The CDR3 loop spans 14 amino acids. CDR3 sequence (DNA): TGTGCTAGTGGTTTGGGATCCGGACAGTATGGCTACACCTTC. This gives the protein CASGLGSGQYGYTF. The variable domain in full, with the rest retrieved from reference TRBV12-5 and TRBJ1-2, is DARVTQTPRHKVTEMGQEVTMRCQPILGHNTVFWYRQTMMQGLELLAYFRNRAPLDDSGMPKDRFSAEMPDATLATLKIQPSEPRDSAVYFCASGLGSGQYGYTFGSGTRLTVV.

The gene calls are TRBV19 and TRBJ2-3, with D unclear. The CDR3 is made up of 12 amino acids. Between the trimmed V and J ends, which lost 3 bases and 8 bases, there was a span of 9 bases. The germline CDR1 and CDR2 sequences are LNHDA and SQIVND (reference sequence). CDR3 bases: TGTGCCAGTAGTATCGCCTCGGGTACGCAGTATTTT. Protein: CASSIASGTQYF.

The chain links TRBV6-6 to TRBJ2-7, with TRBD1 matching over 10 bases. The V gene end was trimmed by 6 bases and the J gene end by 4 bases; junction bases not matched to a gene: 6. The length of the CDR3 is 14 residues. CDR1 and CDR2 (germline): MNHNY, SVGAGI (reference sequence). CDR3 DNA sequence: TGTGCCAGCAGCTCGACAGGGGGCGGGTACGAGCAGTACTTC. This encodes CASSSTGGGYEQYF.

The V call is TRBV5-6, the J call TRBJ1-1; a possible D gene is TRBD1 (5 bases). The CDR3 extends over 12 amino acids. V lost 0 bases and J 11 bases, leaving 11 bases between the germline ends. Germline CDR1 and CDR2: SGHDT and YYEEEE. The CDR3 spells CASSLGGLEAFF. The CDR3 bases are TGTGCCAGCAGCTTGGGGGGCCTGGAGGCTTTCTTT. Full variable domain (outside the CDR3, taken from reference TRBV5-6 and TRBJ1-1): DAGVTQSPTHLIKTRGQQVTLRCSPKSGHDTVSWYQQALGQGPQFIFQYYEEEERQRGNFPDRFSGHQFPNYSSELNVNALLLGDSALYLCASSLGGLEAFFGQGTRLTVV.

The chain carries TRBV14 and TRBJ2-4, with D possibly matching TRBD2 (6 bases). This CDR3 is 15 amino acids long. CDR1 and CDR2 from the germline V gene are SGHDN and FVKESK. V shed 3 bases and J shed 3 bases, with 12 bases lying between them. CDR3 nucleotides: TGTGCCAGCAGCCAGACCACGGGGGTCAAAAACATTCAGTACTTC. Translation gives CASSQTTGVKNIQYF. Together with reference TRBV14 and TRBJ2-4, the CDR3 gives the full variable domain: EAGVTQFPSHSVIEKGQTVTLRCDPISGHDNLYWYRRVMGKEIKFLLHFVKESKQDESGMPNNRFLAERTGGTYSTLKVQPAELEDSGVYFCASSQTTGVKNIQYFGAGTRLSVL.

The chain has TRBV4-1 and TRBJ2-3; a possible D gene is TRBD1 (5 bases). Trimming removed 3 bases at V and 0 bases at J, with 16 bases between. CDR1 and CDR2 (germline): MGHRA, YSYEKL. CDR3 length equals 17 residues. The chain's CDR3 is CASSQETGPDSTDTQYF. CDR3 in DNA: TGCGCCAGCAGCCAGGAAACAGGTCCTGATAGCACAGATACGCAGTATTTT.

The J gene is TRBJ1-4, the V gene TRBV14, with D maybe TRBD1 (5 bases). The CDR3 has 13 residues. Germline values: CDR1 SGHDN, CDR2 FVKESK. V was pared by 0 bases and J by 11 bases, with 10 bases between. The CDR3 sequence is CASSQDRSGKLFF. CDR3 DNA sequence: TGTGCCAGCAGCCAAGATCGTTCAGGGAAACTGTTTTTT.

The chain is built from TRBV28 and TRBJ2-6, with 7 bases that match TRBD1. The CDR3 has 15 residues. The germline gives CDR1 MDHEN, CDR2 SYDVKM. The trim removed 8 bases at V and 0 bases at J, leaving 4 bases unmatched. The chain's CDR3 is CASGDSGSGANVLTF. The CDR3 nucleotides are TGTGCCAGCGGGGACAGTGGCTCTGGGGCCAACGTCCTGACTTTC.

CDR3 amino acids: CASSDRSGTPESKQFF. DNA of the CDR3: TGTGCCAGCTCCGACCGATCGGGAACGCCAGAATCTAAGCAGTTCTTC. This chain connects TRBV7-9 to TRBJ2-1; TRBD2 is a possible D gene (5 bases). CDR3 length equals 16 residues. Trimming shortened V by 8 bases and J by 11 bases, and 28 bases separated the two germline ends. Per germline, CDR1 SEHNR and CDR2 FQNEAQ (reference sequence).